This T cell receptor beta chain was documented in a study of persistence of HIV-infected CD4 T cells. Findings of the study overall: Degenerate expanded CDR3beta sequences were enriched among CMV- and Gag-responding cells.

Lysates of CMV-infected fibroblasts at 8 to 10 ug/mL stimulated these cells. Sorted nonresponding memory CD4+ T cells were CD40L-negative, CD69-negative, CD45RO-high. For at least 4 years, plasma HIV-1 RNA was undetectable (<50 copies/mL). CD4+ T cell counts exceeded 400 cells/uL; CMV serology was positive. Turning to this clone: Its target is unknown.

This CDR3 comprises 14 residues. Trimming stripped 5 bases from V and 1 base from J, with 11 bases between. Germline CDR1 and CDR2: SNHLY and FYNNEI. The libraries were made with immunoSEQ version 4 in survey mode. Some clones are missing from TCRdb's copy, which holds only in-frame ones; the method was immunoSEQ multiplex PCR. Found here are 25,000 to 35,000 clones, around four fifths of them singletons; the top ten hold 0.7% to 0.95%. The genes are TRBV2 and TRBJ1-2; tentative D call: TRBD1 (5 bases). This sequence was found in an adult man with HIV who was CMV-seropositive. The sample was CD4+ T cells sorted from PBMCs after roughly 18-hour stimulation, taken from a patient who received antiretroviral therapy. The CDR3 DNA reads as TGTGCCAGCAGTCGACTGGGGGGTAACTATGGCTACACCTTC. It encodes CASSRLGGNYGYTF.